The clone carrying this TCR beta chain was seen a handful of times. Its antigen is unknown. This sample is drawn from a study of early T cells in non-severe SARS-CoV-2 infection. Study overall: Chains from this unsorted whole-blood bulk RNA could not be paired.

Trimming stripped 0 bases from V and 7 bases from J, with 4 bases between. Germline-derived CDR1 and CDR2 are SGHRS and YFSETQ. CDR3 length equals 12 residues. Broader study findings: Using VDJdb, the matching emphasized anti-spike CD8 responses while missing private and CD4 specificities.

Separate cDNA molecules each had unique molecular identifiers attached to them. TCRdb called the 5' RACE reads again in MiXCR, with one record for every CDR3 protein. The repertoire consists of fewer than 50,000 distinct CDR3 sequences, with 4% occurring once and the leading ten covering around 2.8%. The chain combines TRBV5-1 with TRBJ2-2; D not resolved. The receptor's source is an adult who was a healthcare worker with PCR-confirmed SARS-CoV-2 infection or an uninfected control (not recorded which). Sequenced: whole blood. In DNA form, the CDR3 reads TGCGCCAGCAGCTTGGGCTACGGGGAGCTGTTTTTT. The encoded protein is CASSLGYGELFF.